The T cell receptor (beta chain) under discussion was sequenced for a study of cytomegalovirus exposure and HLA in healthy donors. The ends were cut back, 6 bases at V and 0 bases at J, with 9 bases in the middle. Germline V gene lookup returns CDR1 MDHEN and CDR2 SYDVKM. The CDR3 totals 14 residues. 13 Jbeta primers and 60 Vbeta primers were used for the PCR. In the original analysis: Approximately 9.9 million shared chains were among the roughly 78 million unique TCR beta chains that a later analysis counted. Generated by immunoSEQ multiplex PCR, the TCRdb table keeps only in-frame clones and is missing some. The DNA gave D and trimming, while V, J and clone size come from that table. This sample has around 150,000 clones, with 79% found just once. A remark on this clone: Its antigen remains unidentified.

Donors were ostensibly healthy at sampling, although undocumented immune exposures were probable. Points from the study as a whole: Sequencing depth across donors, presence/absence analyses assumed, was roughly uniform.

The rearrangement uses TRBV28 and TRBJ1-5; TRBD1 might be the D (5 bases). The sequence came from a man in his forties or fifties in good health and CMV-seropositive. Sequenced input: PBMCs. CDR3 loop: CASSSGYSNQPQHF. In DNA form, the CDR3 reads TGTGCCAGCAGCTCAGGGTATAGCAATCAGCCCCAGCATTTT.